Below are 25 T cell receptor beta chains sequenced from a single sample in a study of T cells in Graves' hyperthyroidism and ophthalmopathy. Amplified TCR beta CDR3 regions derived from RNA transcripts. When the TCR CDR3 underwent first-round RT-PCR, the HTBI primer set was used. Using its own MiXCR run on the multiplex PCR reads, TCRdb lists one record per CDR3 protein. Counted here are 400,000 to 500,000 distinct CDR3 sequences, roughly 15% occurring once; the ten biggest clones make up roughly 4.8%. Sequenced material: blood. These receptors all come from a woman aged 18-29 years with Graves' hyperthyroidism.

This clonotype appeared many times. The rearrangement uses TRBV7-9 and TRBJ2-1; 8 bases map to TRBD2. This CDR3 is built from 15 residues. Germline V gene data show CDR1 as SEHNR and CDR2 as FQNEAQ (reference sequence). The V segment lost 4 bases and the J segment 7 bases; nucleotides outside the gene matches: 9. Written as DNA, the CDR3 is TGTGCCAGCAGCTCGACGGGAGGGCCCGGGAATGAGCAGTTCTTC. The encoded protein is CASSSTGGPGNEQFF.

In DNA, the CDR3 is TGTGCCAGCAGCCAAACATCGTATGGCTACACCTTC. Protein sequence: CASSQTSYGYTF. The chain joins TRBV3-1 to TRBJ1-2; D ambiguous. Germline CDR1 is LGHDT and CDR2 is YNNKEL (reference sequence). Trimming left V 2 bases short and J 5 bases short, with 6 bases between. The CDR3 is 12 residues long.

This clonotype was seen at least ten times. This chain joins TRBV20-1 and TRBJ2-5; 8 nucleotides agree with TRBD2. Germline loops: CDR1 DFQATT, CDR2 SNEGSKA (reference sequence). With V trimmed by 5 bases and J by 5 bases, 10 bases remained unmatched. This CDR3 contains 14 residues. The CDR3 nucleotides are TGCAGTGCTTCCACTCGCGGGAGGTGGGAGACCCAGTACTTC. This sequence encodes CSASTRGRWETQYF.

The J gene is TRBJ1-2, the V gene TRBV5-1, with TRBD1 matching over 9 bases. V shed 4 bases, J shed 4 bases, and the junction held 5 bases outside the gene matches. This CDR3 is built from 14 residues. CDR1 and CDR2 from the germline V gene are SGHRS and YFSETQ. This chain's CDR3 is CASSVGQGPYGYTF. DNA of the CDR3: TGCGCCAGCAGCGTGGGACAGGGCCCCTATGGCTACACCTTC.

This clonotype has ten or more counts. This chain joins TRBV19 and TRBJ2-7; D not resolved. The V gene's germline CDR1 is LNHDA and CDR2 SQIVND (reference sequence). This CDR3 contains 10 residues. In DNA form, the CDR3 reads TGTGCGGGTTGTACCTACGAGCAGTACTTC. It encodes CAGCTYEQYF. The full variable domain, rest sourced from reference TRBV19 and TRBJ2-7, is DGGITQSPKYLFRKEGQNVTLSCEQNLNHDAMYWYRQDPGQGLRLIYYSQIVNDFQKGDIAEGYSVSREKKESFPLTVTSAQKNPTAFYLCAGCTYEQYFGPGTRLTVT.

This chain's CDR3 is CSAKRLAGGPEQYF. CDR3 DNA sequence: TGCAGTGCTAAGAGACTAGCGGGGGGACCCGAGCAGTACTTC. The chain uses TRBV20-1 and TRBJ2-7; 13 nucleotides agree with TRBD2. Germline V gene lookup returns CDR1 DFQATT and CDR2 SNEGSKA (reference sequence). V shed 4 bases and J 6 bases; nucleotides not matched to a gene: 6. The CDR3 covers 14 residues.

The rearrangement joins TRBV5-4 to TRBJ2-4, with D hard to call. The DNA end is more similar to TRBJ2-1, so the J call may be wrong. The CDR3 is 16 residues long. Germline CDR1 SGHNT, CDR2 YYREEE (reference sequence). The CDR3 bases are TGTGCCAGCAGCCCTACCCAGGCTGCGGCCAAAAACATTCAGTTCTTC. Amino acids: CASSPTQAAAKNIQFF.

There are many counts of this clonotype. The J gene is TRBJ2-1, the V gene TRBV12-3 or TRBV12-4; D may be TRBD2 (6 bases). The CDR3 sequence is 13 residues long. V was pared by 7 bases and J by 5 bases, with 12 bases between. The CDR3 DNA reads as TGTGCCAGCACCCGACTAGTAAACAATGAGCAGTTCTTC. Translating it yields CASTRLVNNEQFF.

This clonotype has a handful of counts. CDR3 region: CASSPNRGRLGYTF. CDR3 sequence (DNA): TGTGCCAGCAGCCCCAACAGGGGCCGCCTGGGCTACACCTTC. The chain links TRBV7-9 to TRBJ1-2; 7 bases fit TRBD1. The trim removed 5 bases at V and 8 bases at J, leaving 11 bases unmatched. The CDR3 sequence is 14 residues long. Germline-derived CDR1 and CDR2 are SEHNR and FQNEAQ (reference sequence).

The CDR3 coding sequence is TGTGCCAGTAGTATCGACTACCACTATGAGCAGTTCTTC. Translation: CASSIDYHYEQFF. This chain uses TRBV19 with TRBJ2-1, with D possibly matching TRBD2 (5 bases). The V gene lost 3 bases and the J gene lost 8 bases, with 11 bases spanning the gap. There are 13 residues in the CDR3. From germline, CDR1 is LNHDA and CDR2 SQIVND (reference sequence).

This clonotype was recorded at least ten times. V usage is TRBV11-2 and J usage is TRBJ1-4; 7 nucleotides line up with TRBD1. The CDR3 runs 13 residues. The V and J ends lost 1 base and 12 bases, in that order; junction bases with no gene match: 5. Germline V lookup: CDR1 SGHAT, CDR2 FQNNGV. The CDR3 region is CASSLGTGGQLFF. In DNA, the CDR3 is TGTGCCAGCAGCTTAGGGACAGGTGGTCAACTGTTTTTT.

This clonotype was counted many times. The chain couples TRBV3-1 to TRBJ2-7; D might be TRBD2 (5 bases). CDR1 is LGHDT and CDR2 is YNNKEL in the germline V gene (reference sequence). This CDR3 spans 13 amino acids. With 4 bases removed from V and 2 bases from J, the gap between germline ends came to 9 bases. CDR3 sequence: CASSPTGTYEQYF. The DNA of the CDR3 is TGTGCCAGCAGCCCTACGGGGACCTACGAGCAGTACTTC.

J is TRBJ1-1 and V is TRBV6-1; possible D gene TRBD1, 6 bases. The CDR3 contains 12 residues. V was clipped by 6 bases and J by 11 bases, with 16 bases between them. Germline-derived CDR1 and CDR2 are MNHNS and SASEGT. CDR3 amino acids: CASRREQGRAFF. Written as DNA, the CDR3 is TGTGCCAGCAGAAGAGAACAGGGCCGGGCTTTCTTT.

J is TRBJ2-7 and V is TRBV7-9, with D possibly matching TRBD1 (5 bases). Germline lookup yields CDR1 SEHNR and CDR2 FQNEAQ (reference sequence). Deletions cut 1 base from V and 3 bases from J, with 7 bases between. The CDR3 is 13 residues long. The CDR3: CASSLDGHYEQYF. The CDR3, as DNA: TGTGCCAGCAGCTTAGACGGACACTACGAGCAGTACTTC. Using reference TRBV7-9 and TRBJ2-7 for the parts outside the CDR3, the full variable domain is DTGVSQNPRHKITKRGQNVTFRCDPISEHNRLYWYRQTLGQGPEFLTYFQNEAQLEKSRLLSDRFSAERPKGSFSTLEIQRTEQGDSAMYLCASSLDGHYEQYFGPGTRLTVT.

This clonotype was counted at least ten times. The chain recombines TRBV11-2 with TRBJ2-1; D is undetermined. With 4 bases removed from V and 4 bases from J, the gap between germline ends came to 11 bases. This CDR3 has 14 amino acids. CDR1 and CDR2 from the germline V gene are SGHAT and FQNNGV. CDR3 nucleotide sequence: TGTGCCAGCAGCTCAGTGTTGAATTACAATGAGCAGTTCTTC. Its protein product is CASSSVLNYNEQFF. Supplemented by reference TRBV11-2 and TRBJ2-1, the full variable domain reads EAGVAQSPRYKIIEKRQSVAFWCNPISGHATLYWYQQILGQGPKLLIQFQNNGVVDDSQLPKDRFSAERLKGVDSTLKIQPAKLEDSAVYLCASSSVLNYNEQFFGPGTRLTVL.

This clonotype appeared many times. The chain has TRBV20-1 and TRBJ1-1; perhaps TRBD1 as D (6 bases). Deletions cut 0 bases from V and 2 bases from J, with 10 bases between. The V gene's germline CDR1 is DFQATT and CDR2 SNEGSKA (reference sequence). The CDR3 contains 14 residues. CDR3 sequence: CSAREWTANTEAFF. In DNA form, the CDR3 reads TGCAGTGCTAGAGAATGGACAGCTAACACTGAAGCTTTCTTT.

This clonotype was picked up many times. J is TRBJ2-7 and V is TRBV27; TRBD2 aligns across 9 bases. The CDR3 is 15 amino acids. V lost 7 bases to trimming and J lost 2 bases; unmatched junction nucleotides: 9. Germline V gene data show CDR1 as MNHEY and CDR2 as SMNVEV (reference sequence). The CDR3 spells CASKTAGGSPYEQYF. The DNA for the CDR3 is TGTGCCAGCAAAACAGCGGGAGGTTCCCCCTACGAGCAGTACTTC.

In this sample, this clonotype turned up a few times. The chain has TRBV7-3 and TRBJ2-2, with D unresolved. V was trimmed by 5 bases and J by 6 bases, leaving 10 bases between them. The germline V gene has CDR1 SGHTA and CDR2 FQGTGA. This CDR3 region has 13 residues. The CDR3 bases are TGTGCCAGCAGCCCTCCCCAAGCCGGGGAGCTGTTTTTT. Its translation: CASSPPQAGELFF.

This clonotype has at least ten counts. V is TRBV30 and J is TRBJ2-1; unclear D gene. CDR1 is GTSNPN, CDR2 SVGIG, per germline (reference sequence). The CDR3 consists of 12 residues. V was clipped by 0 bases and J by 10 bases, with 10 bases between them. CDR3 in amino acids: CAWSVVAREQFF. CDR3 DNA sequence: TGTGCCTGGAGTGTAGTAGCTCGAGAGCAGTTCTTC.

This clonotype was seen more than once but under ten times. This sequence joins TRBV28 and TRBJ2-7; 10 nucleotides agree with TRBD2. This CDR3 comprises 14 residues. With V trimmed by 6 bases and J by 5 bases, 7 bases remained unmatched. The germline V gene encodes CDR1 MDHEN and CDR2 SYDVKM. CDR3 DNA: TGTGCCAGCAGATATAGCGGGAGGTCAAACGAGCAGTACTTC. Its translation is CASRYSGRSNEQYF.

Of note for this clonotype: The junction departs from the called germline gene at one end, perhaps through a read error. V is TRBV28 and J is TRBJ1-1; D is unresolved. CDR3 length: 14 residues. The germline CDR1 and CDR2 sequences are MDHEN and SYDVKM. CDR3 sequence: CTSGWGGGNTEAFF. CDR3 nucleotide sequence: TGTACCAGCGGCTGGGGAGGCGGAAACACTGAAGCTTTCTTT.

This chain connects TRBV10-3 to TRBJ2-1; possible D gene TRBD2, 6 bases. V was pared by 0 bases and J by 3 bases, with 18 bases between. CDR1 and CDR2 (germline): ENHRY, SYGVKD. The CDR3 runs 18 residues. The CDR3 sequence is CAISESGGSGRGYNEQFF. CDR3 sequence (DNA): TGTGCCATCAGTGAGTCTGGAGGGTCTGGGCGGGGCTACAATGAGCAGTTCTTC.

This clonotype showed up just a few times. This chain links TRBV3-1 with TRBJ1-4, with D unresolved. The CDR3 spans 15 residues. Looked up from germline, CDR1 is LGHDT and CDR2 is YNNKEL (reference sequence). Trimming stripped 3 bases from V and 2 bases from J, with 10 bases between. Here the CDR3 DNA reads TGTGCCAGCAGCCAGGACCTTGGGACTAATGAAAAACTGTTTTTT. This gives the protein CASSQDLGTNEKLFF.

In its sample, this clonotype was seen many times. The rearrangement uses TRBV6-5 and TRBJ1-1, with D possibly being TRBD1 (5 bases). The CDR3 contains 15 residues. V lost 0 bases to trimming and J lost 4 bases, with 12 bases between them. Germline CDR1 is MNHEY and CDR2 is SVGAGI. The CDR3 DNA is TGTGCCAGCAGTTACTCGACTTGGGGCGGCACTGAAGCTTTCTTT. Its protein is CASSYSTWGGTEAFF.

This clonotype was found many times. V gene TRBV30 combines with J gene TRBJ2-1, with TRBD2 identical over 7 bases. Germline loops: CDR1 GTSNPN, CDR2 SVGIG (reference sequence). With V trimmed by 2 bases and J by 4 bases, 8 bases remained unmatched. CDR3 length: 15 amino acids. Here the CDR3 reads CAWSRAGTTYNEQFF. The DNA of the CDR3 is TGTGCCTGGAGTAGGGCAGGGACTACATACAATGAGCAGTTCTTC.